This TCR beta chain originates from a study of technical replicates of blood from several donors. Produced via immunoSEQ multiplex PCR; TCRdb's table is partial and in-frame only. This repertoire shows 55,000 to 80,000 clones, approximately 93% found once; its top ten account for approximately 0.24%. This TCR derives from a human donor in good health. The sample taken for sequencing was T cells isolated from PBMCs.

CDR3 amino acids: CATTVGQGIVHRGYTF. In DNA, the CDR3 is TGTGCCACCACCGTCGGACAGGGGATTGTCCATCGAGGCTACACCTTC. The chain recombines TRBV19 with TRBJ1-2; 9 bases are shared with TRBD1. Germline CDR1 LNHDA, CDR2 SQIVND (reference sequence). V lost 10 bases and J lost 8; bases outside the gene matches: 20. This CDR3 comprises 16 residues.